This paragraph covers one TCR beta chain sequence. The antigen this receptor binds is unknown. The record has no base qualities; no much larger clone is one base away. The data were taken from a study of T cells in Graves' hyperthyroidism and ophthalmopathy (dated by TCRdb to the late 2010s). For the study in its entirety: Peripheral blood was sampled at the time of initial diagnosis, prior to any treatment. Prospective prediction of ophthalmopathy was tested in an independent validation cohort of under 20 hyperthyroidism patients and roughly 16 patients who later progressed to ophthalmopathy. The study also compared thyroid tissue and blood T-cell repertoires from 5 to 7 Graves' hyperthyroidism patients. The 75 to 100 discovery patients were randomly divided into training and test sets at a 7:3 ratio. After blood sampling, hyperthyroidism patients were treated with methimazole at a starting dose of 30 mg daily, and ophthalmopathy patients were treated with high-dose intravenous methylprednisolone. TCR Vbeta CDR3 sequencing of 130 to 150 peripheral blood samples (roughly 43 ophthalmopathy, about 74 hyperthyroidism and roughly 17 progressor patients) is reported in the paper. TCR V-J signatures able to tell the groups apart were searched for in a discovery cohort of approximately 95 patients, of whom 43 had Graves' ophthalmopathy and about 60 had stable Graves' hyperthyroidism. What the study reported, not specific to this receptor: In validation, the model predicted progression to ophthalmopathy with 65% to 71% sensitivity and 72% to 75% specificity, a median of 6.5 months before onset. Sample size was not statistically predetermined, and investigators were not blinded to group allocation. Most expanded thyroid clonotypes (frequency above 0.001) were also found in blood, which suggests that blood repertoires may mirror thyroid immune responses. A model built on a 13 V-J signature distinguished ophthalmopathy from stable hyperthyroidism, reaching 85% to 90% sensitivity and around 81% specificity in cross-validation and 80%/75% in testing.

TCR beta CDR3 regions were amplified from RNA transcripts. For the first round of RT-PCR on the TCR CDR3, the HTBI primer set was used together with the Qiagen OneStep RT-PCR kit. The libraries were constructed in a second round of multiplex PCR and then size-selected and purified. Paired-end sequencing of the libraries was performed with 100 bp reads on an Illumina HiSeq2000. The authors processed their data as follows. SOAPnuke was used to process the raw data, with reads discarded if the reads contained adapters or uncalled bases, had a mean Phred below 15, or lacked an exact constant-primer or identifier match. High-quality paired reads were merged using COPE v1.2.5, and each unique nucleotide sequence was defined as a clonotype. Clonotypes were aligned to IMGT TRBV, TRBD and TRBJ reference segments using MiTCR v1.1. Only V-J combinations with frequency above 0.0001, covering 99% to 99.2% of repertoires, were analysed. A TCS score was defined as the ratio of F50 (clonal expansion) to E x V (chaos), with BLOSUM62-based TCRdist applied between CDR3 peptides within each V-J. Welch's t-statistics and random forest reduced 450 to 600 V-J features to 13, which were used in a naive Bayes classifier (R e1071). Clones were called with MiXCR by TCRdb after fastp trimmed the public reads at Q25, and only in-frame beta chains were retained. Identical CDR3 proteins give one entry, which carries the most common genes and DNA. The V and J calls come from TCRdb's annotation, not from the publication. Within this sample are hundreds of thousands of distinct CDR3 sequences, with less than 25% of them counted one time only. In total, the top ten clones hold under 35% of the sample.

Ophthalmopathy patients had moderately to severely active disease, with a Clinical Activity Score of 3 or more, a NOSPECS grade of 4 or more, and a disease duration of less than 3 months. Any patient with an uncontrolled infection, another autoimmune disease, pregnancy or lactation was excluded. Diagnoses were based on clinical symptoms, serum thyroxine and TRAb, thyroid ultrasound and orbital computed tomography. Ficoll-Paque density gradient centrifugation was used to isolate PBMCs from approximately 10 ml of fresh peripheral blood. Total RNA was extracted using Trizol reagent, and RNA quality was assessed on an Agilent 2100 Bioanalyzer. Reading from cysteine to phenylalanine, the CDR3 counts 15 amino acids. Just the 45-base CDR3 DNA is kept, in frame starting at base 1. The germline V gene encodes CDR1 LNHDA and CDR2 SQIVND (reference sequence). The V and J ends are trimmed by 3 bases and 0 bases, leaving 9 bases between them.

Sequenced material: blood. The sequence joins TRBV19 to TRBJ2-1; a tentative D match to TRBD2 spans 5 bases. The receptor was derived from a man aged 30-40 years with Graves' ophthalmopathy. The nucleotide sequence reads as follows: TGTGCCAGTAGTATCCGGACTCGCTCCTACAATGAGCAGTTCTTC. Translation gives CASSIRTRSYNEQFF.